This T cell receptor (beta chain) was documented in a study of cytomegalovirus exposure and HLA in healthy donors. A multiplex PCR was run with 60 Vbeta primers and 13 Jbeta primers. Sequencing used immunoSEQ multiplex PCR; TCRdb keeps in-frame clones, though not all of them. The data contain 50,000 to 70,000 clones, 60% to 65% of them singletons. The sequenced sample was PBMCs. The sequence was obtained from a man aged 25-45 years in good health and CMV-seronegative.

The CDR3 loop reads CAWIKDRAAAAQYF. The CDR3 DNA is TGTGCCTGGATTAAGGACAGGGCCGCGGCAGCCCAGTACTTC. V is TRBV30 and J is TRBJ2-5; 8 nucleotides agree with TRBD1. Germline CDR1 reads GTSNPN; CDR2 reads SVGIG (reference sequence). The CDR3 is 14 amino acids. J lost 9 bases, V lost 4 bases, and 13 bases had no gene match.